The entry below describes one T cell receptor (beta chain). Antigen specificity is unknown. These data belong to a study of radiation and T cells in renal cell carcinoma. Findings of the study overall: Pretreatment tumor biopsies were lacking, so baseline clonotypes are unknown.

Time point in this sample: baseline pretreatment blood. This sample's treatment: 15 Gy SBRT to primary tumor, nephrectomy 4 weeks later. Blood was sampled at baseline, 2 weeks and 4 weeks after SBRT. V was pared by 4 bases and J by 7 bases, with 17 bases between. The length of the CDR3 is 15 residues. Germline V gene sequence: CDR1 LGHNA, CDR2 YSLEER. Produced via immunoSEQ multiplex PCR; TCRdb's table is partial and in-frame only. Here the sample spans tens of thousands of clones, around 80% being singletons. The sequencing used blood, collected from a patient whose treatment included radiotherapy and nephrectomy. This rearrangement joins TRBV4-3 to TRBJ2-1, with D perhaps matching TRBD2 (6 bases). This receptor was taken from a man aged 55 to 69 with renal cell carcinoma. The CDR3 region is CASSLFGTPGNEQFF. CDR3 DNA sequence: TGCGCCAGCAGCCTCTTCGGGACTCCTGGGAATGAGCAGTTCTTC.